These 26 T cell receptor beta chains came from one sample sequenced in a study of T cell responses to AZD1222 COVID-19 vaccine. The table came from immunoSEQ multiplex PCR; TCRdb's copy has only in-frame clones and leaves some out. The sample lists about 150,000 clones, about 93% occurring once. Specimen: peripheral blood, collected on day 0 of AZD1222 vaccination. These receptors were taken from an adult in good health.

The rearrangement joins TRBV3-1 (or the pseudogene TRBV3-2) to TRBJ2-1; TRBD2 matches at 8 bases. The CDR3 sequence is 17 residues long. Germline trimming cut 1 base from V and 7 bases from J; bases unmatched to any gene: 12. Looked up from germline, CDR1 is LGHDT and CDR2 is YNNKEL (reference sequence). As DNA, the CDR3 is TGTGCCAGCAGCCAAGTGGGGAGACTAGCGACCGAAAATGAGCAGTTCTTC. Translating it yields CASSQVGRLATENEQFF.

This clone was seen only a few times. V is TRBV9 and J is TRBJ1-2, with D hard to call. V lost 2 bases, J lost 3 bases, and 8 bases lay in between. The germline gives CDR1 SGDLS, CDR2 YYNGEE. The length of the CDR3 is 13 residues. The DNA for the CDR3 is TGTGCCAGCAGCGTGGGAGAATACTATGGCTACACCTTC. Translating gives CASSVGEYYGYTF.

This clone was seen only once. J is TRBJ1-1 and V is TRBV27; no clear D. V was cut by 0 bases and J by 3 bases, with 14 bases left in between. The CDR3 covers 16 residues. CDR1 is MNHEY, CDR2 SMNVEV, per germline (reference sequence). The CDR3 sequence: CASSLSAVSQYTEAFF. DNA of the CDR3: TGTGCCAGCAGTTTATCAGCGGTTTCGCAGTACACTGAAGCTTTCTTT.

The rearrangement uses TRBV5-4 and TRBJ1-3; perhaps TRBD1 as D (5 bases). This CDR3 is 14 amino acids long. Germline CDR1 and CDR2: SGHNT and YYREEE (reference sequence). Trimming shortened V by 4 bases and J by 3 bases, and 11 bases separated the two germline ends. For the CDR3, the DNA is TGTGCCAGCAGCCTACAGGCGGGTGGAAACACCATATATTTT. It codes for CASSLQAGGNTIYF.

CDR3 DNA sequence: TGTGCCAGCGTCGACGACAGGGGGATCCTTAATGGCTACACCTTC. This translates into CASVDDRGILNGYTF. The V and J genes are TRBV2 and TRBJ1-2; 9 nucleotides agree with TRBD1. In germline, CDR1 is SNHLY, CDR2 FYNNEI. This CDR3 spans 15 amino acids. The ends lost 8 bases at V and 6 bases at J; junction bases unmatched: 13.

The rearrangement links TRBV3-1 (or the pseudogene TRBV3-2) to TRBJ1-3, with D unclear. Trimming took 1 base from V and 0 from J, leaving 10 bases between them. From germline, CDR1 is LGHDT and CDR2 YNNKEL (reference sequence). The CDR3 covers 16 residues. The DNA of the CDR3 is TGTGCCAGCAGCCAAGGGCTGCATTCCTCTGGAAACACCATATATTTT. As protein: CASSQGLHSSGNTIYF.

CDR3 nucleotides: TGTGCCAGCAGCTTGGAAGGGTATGGGACCTACGAGCAGTACTTC. As protein: CASSLEGYGTYEQYF. The chain combines TRBV5-5 with TRBJ2-7, with unresolved D. V was shortened by 0 bases and J by 2 bases, with 12 bases between the two germline ends. Germline V lookup: CDR1 SGHKS, CDR2 YYEKEE (reference sequence). This CDR3 is 15 amino acids long.

V is TRBV25-1 and J is TRBJ2-3, with no clear D. CDR1 and CDR2 from the germline V gene are MGHDK and SYGVNS. The CDR3 spans 14 residues. The V end lost 5 bases, the J end lost 6 bases, and 15 bases lay between the germline ends. CDR3 DNA sequence: TGTGCCAGCAGTCCCCCAGTCATACTGGATACGCAGTATTTT. Its translation is CASSPPVILDTQYF.

The rearrangement links TRBV27 to TRBJ2-7; possible D gene TRBD1, 5 bases. V was trimmed by 3 bases and J by 5 bases, leaving 17 bases between them. The germline V gene encodes CDR1 MNHEY and CDR2 SMNVEV (reference sequence). This CDR3 has 15 amino acids. The DNA of the CDR3 is TGTGCCAGCAGTTTTGTGAAGGGGCTCCCGGACGAGCAGTACTTC. Translated, it gives CASSFVKGLPDEQYF.

This rearrangement joins TRBV9 to TRBJ1-6, with a weak D call TRBD1 (6 bases). This CDR3 has 16 amino acids. The V gene lost 0 bases and the J gene lost 3 bases, with 10 bases spanning the gap. In germline, CDR1 is SGDLS, CDR2 YYNGEE. The CDR3 here is CASSVEGGFYNSPLHF. In DNA form, the CDR3 reads TGTGCCAGCAGCGTAGAGGGGGGCTTCTATAATTCACCCCTCCACTTT.

V usage is TRBV29-1 and J usage is TRBJ1-1; D perhaps matches TRBD1 (5 bases). CDR3 length equals 13 residues. CDR1 SQVTM and CDR2 ANQGSEA come from the germline V gene. The V and J ends lost 8 bases and 1 base respectively, with 14 bases between them. In nucleotides, the CDR3 is TGCAGCTCGAGCAGGGTGGGGAACACTGAAGCTTTCTTT. Translated, it gives CSSSRVGNTEAFF.

The V gene is TRBV6-5, the J gene TRBJ1-4; TRBD1 agrees at 7 bases. Looked up from germline, CDR1 is MNHEY and CDR2 is SVGAGI. The CDR3 totals 16 residues. The junction had 7 bases not matched to a gene; V was cut back by 4 bases and J by 2 bases. For the CDR3, the DNA is TGTGCCAGCAGTTCTTACAGGGGATCGACTAATGAAAAACTGTTTTTT. Translating it yields CASSSYRGSTNEKLFF.

The chain is built from TRBV27 and TRBJ1-6, with D unresolved. Germline V gene data show CDR1 as MNHEY and CDR2 as SMNVEV (reference sequence). Deletions cut 6 bases from V and 0 bases from J, with 12 bases between. The length of the CDR3 is 16 residues. CDR3 in amino acids: CASRRAYDSYNSPLHF. The CDR3 DNA reads as TGTGCCAGCAGACGTGCGTATGACTCCTATAATTCACCCCTCCACTTT.

CDR3 protein: CASSQDTLAGAQQFF. DNA of the CDR3: TGTGCCAGCAGCCAAGATACACTAGCGGGAGCGCAGCAGTTCTTC. The chain combines TRBV4-2 with TRBJ2-1; 11 bases align to TRBD2. V trimming: 0 bases; J trimming: 11 bases; junction bases outside the gene matches: 6. Germline CDR1 reads LGHNA; CDR2 reads YNFKEQ. The length of the CDR3 is 15 residues.

The chain joins TRBV21-1 to TRBJ1-5; the DNA was not compared with TRBD1, the D call given in the table. TRBV21-1 is described as a pseudogene. The CDR3 is made up of 16 amino acids. The CDR3 loop is CASSTSSDRVNQPQHF. CDR3 DNA sequence: TGTGCCAGCAGCACCTCGTCGGACAGGGTAAATCAGCCCCAGCATTTT.

The chain recombines TRBV6-5 with TRBJ1-4; D gene ambiguous. Trimming cost V 8 bases and J 4 bases, with 8 bases left between them. From germline, CDR1 is MNHEY and CDR2 SVGAGI. This CDR3 has 12 residues. CDR3 nucleotide sequence: TGTGCCAGCGGCGGGTTTAATGAAAAACTGTTTTTT. As protein: CASGGFNEKLFF.

The V gene is TRBV5-4, the J gene TRBJ2-2; D tentatively reads TRBD1 or TRBD2 (5 bases each). From germline, CDR1 is SGHNT and CDR2 YYREEE (reference sequence). This CDR3 region has 15 residues. V dropped 0 bases and J dropped 7 bases, with 13 bases sitting between them. The CDR3 coding sequence is TGTGCCAGCAGCTTGGGCAGGGACCCTAGCGGGGAGCTGTTTTTT. Encoded protein: CASSLGRDPSGELFF.

This clone was recorded only once. The chain uses TRBV6-5 and TRBJ2-2; weak D call: TRBD1 (5 bases). Germline CDR1 and CDR2: MNHEY and SVGAGI. The V end lost 7 bases, the J end lost 0 bases, and 12 bases lay between the germline ends. The CDR3 spans 15 residues. The chain's CDR3 is CASIRTYANTGELFF. CDR3 DNA sequence: TGTGCCAGCATCCGGACATACGCGAACACCGGGGAGCTGTTTTTT.

The CDR3 loop reads CASSFYPGNTGELFF. CDR3 DNA: TGTGCCAGCAGCTTTTACCCAGGGAACACCGGGGAGCTGTTTTTT. The gene calls are TRBV5-5 and TRBJ2-2, with D unclear. Trimming stripped 2 bases from V and 1 base from J, with 9 bases between. The CDR3 runs 15 residues. Per germline, CDR1 SGHKS and CDR2 YYEKEE (reference sequence).

This chain joins TRBV15 and TRBJ2-5, with D possibly TRBD2 on 6 matching bases. V lost 5 bases, J lost 5 bases, and 18 bases lay in between. The CDR3 covers 15 residues. Germline CDR1 is LNHNV and CDR2 is YYDKDF (reference sequence). The DNA for the CDR3 is TGTGCCACCAGCGTGGGGAACCGGGAGAGGGAGACCCAGTACTTC. Residues: CATSVGNRERETQYF.

V usage is TRBV5-8 and J usage is TRBJ2-5; D is undetermined. The CDR3 covers 12 residues. Deletions cut 5 bases from V and 5 bases from J, with 10 bases between. The germline V gene has CDR1 SGHTS and CDR2 YDEGEE. CDR3 loop: CASSHGWETQYF. The DNA of the CDR3 is TGTGCCAGCAGTCACGGGTGGGAGACCCAGTACTTC.

This chain joins TRBV5-1 and TRBJ1-1; perhaps TRBD1 as D (5 bases). CDR3 length: 14 residues. Trimming pared 0 bases from V and 1 base from J, leaving 7 bases between. CDR1 and CDR2 from the germline V gene are SGHRS and YFSETQ. This chain's CDR3 is CASSLGGRNTEAFF. The CDR3 coding sequence is TGCGCCAGCAGCTTGGGGGGCAGGAACACTGAAGCTTTCTTT.

The J gene is TRBJ1-6, the V gene TRBV5-1; 8 bases agree with TRBD1. CDR1 and CDR2 (germline): SGHRS, YFSETQ. V dropped 7 bases and J dropped 9; count of bases not matched to a gene: 15. There are 16 residues in the CDR3. The CDR3 is CASRLTTTGESSPLHF. The CDR3 DNA reads as TGCGCCAGCCGCCTAACCACGACAGGGGAGAGTTCACCCCTCCACTTT. The full variable domain, rest sourced from reference TRBV5-1 and TRBJ1-6, is KAGVTQTPRYLIKTRGQQVTLSCSPISGHRSVSWYQQTPGQGLQFLFEYFSETQRNKGNFPGRFSGRQFSNSRSEMNVSTLELGDSALYLCASRLTTTGESSPLHFGNGTRLTVT.

The genes are TRBV30 and TRBJ2-5; the match to TRBD1 covers 9 bases. CDR3 length equals 15 residues. Germline CDR1 GTSNPN, CDR2 SVGIG (reference sequence). The V segment lost 5 bases and the J segment 7 bases; nucleotides outside the gene matches: 14. The CDR3 bases are TGTGCCTGGTCCGCCGGGACAGGGACTCGCGGGACCCAGTACTTC. Translating it yields CAWSAGTGTRGTQYF.

This clone was observed a single time. The gene calls are TRBV5-6 and TRBJ2-7; the D gene is possibly TRBD1 (6 bases). This CDR3 is built from 15 residues. The germline CDR1 and CDR2 sequences are SGHDT and YYEEEE. V was pared by 1 base and J by 1 base, with 12 bases between. CDR3 bases: TGTGCCAGCAGCTTGTCCCGGGACAATTCCTACGAGCAGTACTTC. Its translation is CASSLSRDNSYEQYF.

The rearrangement joins TRBV6-5 to TRBJ2-7; perhaps TRBD1 as D (6 bases). Deletions cut 6 bases from V and 0 bases from J, with 9 bases between. The CDR3 has 13 amino acids. Germline loops: CDR1 MNHEY, CDR2 SVGAGI. CDR3 coding DNA: TGTGCCAGCAGGAGGACAGACTCCTACGAGCAGTACTTC. Translation: CASRRTDSYEQYF.